The next 3 T cell receptor beta chains were all read from a single sample in a study of OX40 agonist ivuxolimab in advanced cancers. Method: immunoSEQ multiplex PCR; TCRdb's copy keeps in-frame clones and lacks some. The table lists 90,000 to 120,000 clones, 75% to 95% of them singletons. The source material was CD4+ or CD8+ T cells sorted from blood, sampled in a trial of the OX40 agonist ivuxolimab. The receptors stem from an adult with an advanced solid tumor such as melanoma, head and neck, liver or kidney cancer.

V and J are TRBV7-2 and TRBJ2-1, with D possibly being TRBD2 (5 bases). The V gene lost 3 bases and the J gene lost 7 bases, with 7 bases spanning the gap. Germline CDR1 is SGHTA and CDR2 is FQGNSA. This CDR3 comprises 12 residues. For the CDR3, the DNA is TGTGCCAGCAGCTTCGAGGGTAATGAGCAGTTCTTC. This sequence encodes CASSFEGNEQFF.

The V gene is TRBV7-2, the J gene TRBJ2-2; 9 bases are shared with TRBD1. Trimming at V came to 3 bases and at J to 2 bases, leaving 1 base not matched to a gene. The CDR3 runs 15 residues. Germline V gene lookup returns CDR1 SGHTA and CDR2 FQGNSA. The CDR3 nucleotides are TGTGCCAGCAGCTTGGGACAGGGTAACACCGGGGAGCTGTTTTTT. Encoded protein: CASSLGQGNTGELFF.

This rearrangement joins TRBV19 to TRBJ2-1; 10 bases agree with TRBD2. The V segment lost 5 bases and the J segment 8 bases; nucleotides outside the gene matches: 6. Germline V gene data show CDR1 as LNHDA and CDR2 as SQIVND (reference sequence). CDR3 length: 14 amino acids. The CDR3 sequence is CASSRASGSDEQFF. CDR3 coding DNA: TGTGCCAGTAGTCGGGCTAGCGGGAGCGATGAGCAGTTCTTC.